This TCR beta chain was identified in a study of blood T cell repertoires in COVID-19 (dated by TCRdb to the early 2020s). Background on the whole study: Samples covering the acute and convalescent phases of COVID-19 were provided by collaborators in the United States, Italy and Spain. The prospective study material was composed of cDNA or gDNA derived from T cells, B-cell-depleted T cells, or PBMCs. The dataset comprised deeply sampled blood TCRbeta repertoires from subjects exposed to, actively infected with, or recovered from COVID-19. The repertoires were released in a freely available public database meant as a resource for research on the immune response to SARS-CoV-2. Samples were obtained from the ongoing ImmuneRACE study (first 160 participants) and from 1,200 or so subjects provided by 6 global collaborators. A de-identified subject ID, COVID-19 status, age in years and sex were almost always included in the sample metadata. HLA class I and class II types, where available, came from metadata supplied by the sample provider rather than from assay-based typing. General findings and caveats noted by the study authors: How much clinical and demographic metadata was included differed by source and by participant, and the metadata was provided uncurated.

In its sample, this clone was seen a few times. Its antigen is not yet known. One base away there is no much larger clone; base qualities are not given. The collaborating institutions used their own protocols to collect whole blood in K2EDTA tubes. For TCRbeta analysis, collaborator samples were shipped as frozen whole blood, as isolated PBMCs, or as DNA extracted from either sample type. The CDR3 has 13 amino acids, counting the end cysteine and phenylalanine. Of all the DNA, just the CDR3 is kept, 39 bases in frame from base 1. V is shortened by 2 bases, J by 6 bases, and the region joining them spans 8 bases. CDR1 and CDR2 are drawn from the germline V gene (reference sequence): LGHDT, YNNKEL. TCRbeta CDR3 regions were amplified from genomic DNA by means of the immunoSEQ Assay, a bias-controlled multiplex PCR. Processing in the source paper ran as follows. Within the assay, amplification of reference gene primers was used to estimate how many nucleated cells each sample contained. To quantify the absolute abundance of each unique TCRbeta CDR3 rearrangement, sequence reads were collapsed and filtered. Productive Simpson clonality was computed per sample as the square root of Simpson's diversity index over productive rearrangements. The clones in this table, taken by TCRdb from immuneACCESS, are in-frame only. Not every clone is retained; where verified, under half of the shortfall comes from an unresolved V gene, and the cause of the rest is unknown. D and trimming come from the DNA, and the V and J calls and clone size come from that table. This sample holds roughly 120,000 clones; over 65% were observed only once. Around 6.6% of the sample goes to the ten largest clones.

The chain uses TRBV3-1 (or the pseudogene TRBV3-2) and TRBJ1-5; TRBD1 is perhaps the D gene, given 5 matching bases. This receptor was taken from a man aged 65 to 85 with acute or convalescent COVID-19. The sample consisted of peripheral blood. The DNA sequence is as follows: TGTGCCAGCAGCCAATTCCAGGGTCAGCCCCAGCATTTT. Its coded protein is CASSQFQGQPQHF.